This T cell receptor (beta chain) was captured by sequencing in a study of blood T cell repertoires in COVID-19. Generated by immunoSEQ multiplex PCR, the TCRdb table keeps only in-frame clones and is missing some. Here the sample spans approximately 200,000 clones, 88% being singletons. This clone occurred once. The sequencing input was peripheral blood. The clonotype was recovered from a woman in her fifties or sixties with acute or convalescent COVID-19.

CDR3 bases: TGTGCCAGCAGCGTGCTCCGGTACCAAGAGACCCAGTACTTC. Translating gives CASSVLRYQETQYF. The V and J genes are TRBV9 and TRBJ2-5; no clear D. The length of the CDR3 is 14 residues. Germline CDR1 reads SGDLS; CDR2 reads YYNGEE. V was cut by 2 bases and J by 0 bases, with 8 bases left in between. Drawing the rest from reference TRBV9 and TRBJ2-5, the complete variable domain is DSGVTQTPKHLITATGQRVTLRCSPRSGDLSVYWYQQSLDQGLQFLIQYYNGEERAKGNILERFSAQQFPDLHSELNLSSLELGDSALYFCASSVLRYQETQYFGPGTRLLVL.